The clone carrying this T cell receptor beta chain was seen a few times. A mixed TRB-A/B primer pool amplified rearranged TRB by multiplex touch-down PCR. A single record per CDR3 protein comes from TCRdb applying MiXCR to the multiplex PCR reads. The profile shows approximately 6,100 distinct CDR3 sequences, around 41% of them singletons. This sample was taken from a study of T cell repertoires in aging, cancer and after chemotherapy. TCR beta rearrangements were amplified from peripheral blood genomic DNA. CDR3 size: 14 residues. Germline CDR1 LGHNA, CDR2 YNFKEQ. The V end lost 0 bases, the J end lost 6 bases, and 9 bases lay between the germline ends.

Input material: blood. The chain employs TRBV4-2 and TRBJ2-1; D not certain. The sequence derives from a human donor in good health. CDR3 loop: CASSQDRQSNEQFF. CDR3 sequence (DNA): TGTGCCAGCAGCCAAGATAGGCAGTCCAATGAGCAGTTCTTC.